A selection of T cell receptor beta chains follows, all from one sample in a study of cytomegalovirus exposure and HLA in healthy donors. Measured with immunoSEQ multiplex PCR; TCRdb has only the in-frame clones, and not every one. The data hold 100,000 to 150,000 clones, with roughly 84% observed a single time. What was sequenced was PBMCs. The receptors here all came from a woman in her twenties or thirties in good health and CMV-seronegative. The CDR3 runs from the conserved cysteine through the conserved F or W. D genes are given only for firm matches. Not all rows give a size; the values are once, few, many and, for expanded clones, a class.

j_call clone_size v_call d_call cdr3_aa cdr3_nt
TRBJ2-5 . TRBV7-2 . CASSLAGDRQETQYF TGTGCCAGCAGCTTAGCTGGAGATCGCCAAGAGACCCAGTACTTC
TRBJ2-2 . TRBV7-7 TRBD1 CASSATGITGELFF TGTGCCAGCAGCGCGACAGGGATCACCGGGGAGCTGTTTTTT
TRBJ1-2 once TRBV27 TRBD1 CASRAGGYGYTF TGTGCCAGTAGGGCAGGGGGCTATGGCTACACCTTC
TRBJ1-1 . TRBV15 . CATSRDLTGVGGEAFF TGTGCCACCAGCAGAGATCTGACGGGGGTGGGAGGTGAAGCTTTCTTT
TRBJ1-2 few TRBV30 . CAWSSTGAYGYTF TGTGCCTGGAGTTCAACGGGAGCCTATGGCTACACCTTC
TRBJ1-1 . TRBV7-2 TRBD1 CASSFAYRGRLTEAFF TGTGCCAGCAGCTTTGCCTACAGGGGGAGGCTCACTGAAGCTTTCTTT
TRBJ2-2 few TRBV19 TRBD1 CASSIGTGLIGELFF TGTGCCAGTAGTATCGGGACAGGGCTTATTGGGGAGCTGTTTTTT
TRBJ2-7 . TRBV30 . CAWKIQAHEQYF TGTGCCTGGAAGATACAGGCCCACGAGCAGTACTTC
TRBJ1-4 . TRBV6-1 TRBD1 CASSEGTGYEKLFF TGTGCCAGCAGTGAAGGGACAGGGTATGAAAAACTGTTTTTT
TRBJ2-1 . TRBV6-6 TRBD2 CASRLRGSGGSNEQFF TGTGCCAGCAGACTCCGGGGTAGCGGGGGGAGCAATGAGCAGTTCTTC
TRBJ1-4 . TRBV18 TRBD1 CASSPTGDRPNEKLFF TGTGCCAGCTCACCAACAGGGGATCGTCCGAATGAAAAACTGTTTTTT
TRBJ2-2 . TRBV6-5 TRBD1 CASSPWTGNTGELFF TGTGCCAGCAGTCCTTGGACAGGCAACACCGGGGAGCTGTTTTTT
TRBJ1-5 . TRBV4-1 TRBD1 CASSQTAGTGYYSNQPQHF TGCGCCAGCAGCCAGACAGCCGGGACAGGGTATTATAGCAATCAGCCCCAGCATTTT
TRBJ2-7 . TRBV15 TRBD2 CATSFTSGGDEQYF TGTGCCACCAGCTTTACTAGCGGGGGTGACGAGCAGTACTTC
TRBJ2-4 . TRBV10-1 . CASEGGGKNIQYF TGCGCCAGCGAGGGGGGGGGCAAAAACATTCAGTACTTC
TRBJ2-5 once TRBV7-2 TRBD2 CASSSLWTSGEETQYF TGTGCCAGCAGCTCCCTCTGGACTAGCGGGGAAGAGACCCAGTACTTC
TRBJ1-3 . TRBV7-9 . CASSWDKAGNTIYF TGTGCCAGCAGCTGGGACAAAGCTGGAAACACCATATATTTT
TRBJ2-2 . TRBV10-3 . CAISESGAAPYTGELFF TGTGCCATCAGTGAGTCGGGGGCAGCGCCCTACACCGGGGAGCTGTTTTTT
TRBJ2-5 . TRBV5-1 . CASSLNEVALGETQYF TGCGCCAGCAGCTTGAACGAGGTGGCTCTCGGAGAGACCCAGTACTTC
TRBJ1-2 few TRBV6-1 TRBD1 CASSTTGTNYGYTF TGTGCCAGCAGTACGACAGGGACTAACTATGGCTACACCTTC
TRBJ2-2 . TRBV11-3 . CASSASDSNTGELFF TGTGCCAGCAGCGCCTCGGACTCTAACACCGGGGAGCTGTTTTTT
TRBJ2-5 . TRBV9 TRBD2 CASSVRAGGSETQYF TGTGCCAGCAGCGTAAGGGCGGGGGGGAGTGAGACCCAGTACTTC
TRBJ1-1 . TRBV6-5 TRBD1 CASSYRDRPNTEAFF TGTGCCAGCAGTTATCGGGACAGGCCGAACACTGAAGCTTTCTTT
TRBJ2-5 . TRBV9 TRBD2 CASSVESSGGHRQETQYF TGTGCCAGCAGCGTAGAGTCTAGCGGGGGCCATCGGCAAGAGACCCAGTACTTC
TRBJ1-1 . TRBV6-6 . CASSYSTAVNTEAFF TGTGCCAGCAGTTACTCGACCGCGGTGAACACTGAAGCTTTCTTT
TRBJ2-5 . TRBV5-1 TRBD2 CASSPPGGGAQETQYF TGCGCCAGCAGCCCCCCGGGCGGGGGAGCTCAAGAGACCCAGTACTTC
TRBJ1-5 . TRBV5-4 . CASSEGGSGNQPQHF TGTGCCAGTTCAGAAGGGGGATCGGGCAATCAGCCCCAGCATTTT
TRBJ2-7 . TRBV5-1 TRBD1 CASSFDRGSNEQYF TGCGCCAGCAGCTTCGACAGGGGGTCGAACGAGCAGTACTTC
TRBJ2-1 . TRBV30 TRBD2 CAWSRGLATENEQFF TGTGCCTGGAGTCGGGGACTAGCGACGGAGAATGAGCAGTTCTTC
TRBJ2-3 . TRBV27 . CASSSLIRQAENTQYF TGTGCCAGCAGTTCGCTAATTCGACAGGCCGAGAATACGCAGTATTTT
TRBJ1-2 . TRBV25-1 TRBD1 CASSMGQSTRYNYGYTF TGTGCCAGCAGCATGGGACAGTCTACTCGTTATAACTATGGCTACACCTTC
TRBJ1-3 . TRBV30 . CAWSVQGVVSGNTIYF TGTGCCTGGAGTGTACAAGGGGTAGTCTCTGGAAACACCATATATTTT
TRBJ2-7 . TRBV5-1 TRBD1 CASSLGDRADEQYF TGCGCCAGCAGCTTGGGTGACAGGGCGGACGAGCAGTACTTC
TRBJ1-2 . TRBV7-3 TRBD1 CASSLRSGDRDYGYTF TGTGCCAGCAGCTTAAGGTCCGGGGACAGGGACTATGGCTACACCTTC
TRBJ2-3 . TRBV11-2 . CASSLDPGTQYF TGTGCCAGCAGCTTAGATCCGGGGACGCAGTATTTT
TRBJ1-1 . TRBV18 . CASSPPEGRTEAFF TGTGCCAGCTCACCTCCCGAGGGTAGAACTGAAGCTTTCTTT